The source of this T cell receptor beta chain is a study of Graves' ophthalmopathy and Graves' hyperthyroidism. From RNA, the CDR3 regions of TCR beta chains were amplified and sequenced. First-round RT-PCR relied on HTBI primers, and a second-round multiplex PCR came next. TCRdb analysed the multiplex PCR reads with MiXCR anew, one entry per CDR3 protein. The sample has 900,000 to 1,200,000 distinct CDR3 sequences; approximately 35% are singletons. This clonotype appeared many times. The antigen is unknown. Points from the study as a whole: For separating ophthalmopathy from stable hyperthyroidism, a 13-signature model gave 87.88% sensitivity and about 80% specificity.

This sequence originates from an adult man with Graves' hyperthyroidism. The sequenced sample consisted of peripheral blood or thyroid tissue (not recorded which).

The CDR3 DNA sequence: TGTGCCAGTAGTAGGAGACAGGGGGCCATTGAGCTGTTTTTT. It yields the protein CASSRRQGAIELFF. The rearrangement links TRBV19 to TRBJ2-2, with TRBD1 matching over 10 bases. This CDR3 is built from 14 residues. Germline trimming cut 4 bases from V and 11 bases from J; bases unmatched to any gene: 7. CDR1 and CDR2 from the germline V gene are LNHDA and SQIVND (reference sequence).